A selection of T cell receptor beta chains follows, all from one sample in a study of blood T cell repertoires in COVID-19. Sequencing used immunoSEQ multiplex PCR; TCRdb keeps in-frame clones, though not all of them. This table holds approximately 250,000 clones, roughly four fifths found once. The sequencing input was peripheral blood. These TCRs come from a man between 45 and 60 years old with acute or convalescent COVID-19. The CDR3 runs from the conserved cysteine through the conserved F or W. D genes are given only for firm matches. Size is stated for part of the rows, as once, few or many counts, or as a class when the clone is expanded.

V gene,clone size,D gene,J gene,CDR3 protein,CDR3 DNA
TRBV7-3,once,TRBD1,TRBJ1-1,CASSRSGTGNTEAFF,TGTGCCAGCAGCCGCTCCGGGACAGGGAACACTGAAGCTTTCTTT
TRBV7-9,NA,NA,TRBJ1-5,CASSFGGQPQHF,TGTGCCAGCAGCTTCGGGGGGCAGCCCCAGCATTTT
TRBV7-3,NA,TRBD2,TRBJ2-3,CASSSRGGPTTDTQYF,TGTGCCAGCAGCTCCCGCGGGGGGCCCACCACAGATACGCAGTATTTT
TRBV11-2,NA,TRBD1,TRBJ2-5,CASRTGGSETQYF,TGTGCCAGCAGAACAGGGGGCTCTGAGACCCAGTACTTC
TRBV29-1,NA,NA,TRBJ2-2,CSVELRTNTGELFF,TGCAGCGTTGAGCTCAGAACGAACACCGGGGAGCTGTTTTTT
TRBV18,NA,NA,TRBJ1-1,CASSPNQGRKTEAFF,TGTGCCAGCTCACCGAACCAGGGGCGTAAGACTGAAGCTTTCTTT
TRBV6-5,NA,TRBD1,TRBJ1-6,CASRVQGAGSPLHF,TGTGCCAGCAGGGTCCAGGGGGCCGGTTCACCCCTCCACTTT
TRBV2,NA,TRBD1,TRBJ2-7,CASRPTGASFYEQYF,TGTGCCAGCAGGCCTACAGGGGCCTCATTCTACGAGCAGTACTTC
TRBV5-1,NA,TRBD1,TRBJ1-1,CASSDQGGSRTEAFF,TGCGCCAGCAGCGACCAAGGGGGCAGTAGGACTGAAGCTTTCTTT
TRBV5-1,NA,TRBD1,TRBJ2-3,CASSLVGQGIDTQYF,TGCGCCAGCAGCTTGGTGGGACAGGGTATAGATACGCAGTATTTT
TRBV30,NA,NA,TRBJ1-5,CAWSVSGHKHQPQHF,TGTGCCTGGAGTGTTTCGGGACATAAGCATCAGCCCCAGCATTTT
TRBV28,few,NA,TRBJ2-3,CASTFGSGLAGPDTQYF,TGTGCCAGCACCTTTGGGTCAGGACTTGCGGGGCCAGATACGCAGTATTTT
TRBV27,NA,NA,TRBJ2-1,CASSLGLYNEQFF,TGTGCCAGCAGTCTCGGACTCTACAATGAGCAGTTCTTC
TRBV7-9,NA,NA,TRBJ2-7,CASSFWSGQSEVGEQYF,TGTGCCAGCAGCTTCTGGTCCGGACAGTCAGAGGTTGGCGAGCAGTACTTC
TRBV28,NA,NA,TRBJ1-1,CASSLYGGNTEAFF,TGTGCCAGCAGTTTATACGGGGGTAACACTGAAGCTTTCTTT
TRBV6-6,NA,NA,TRBJ1-1,CASSPSTGTIEAFF,TGTGCCAGCAGTCCAAGCACAGGGACCATTGAAGCTTTCTTT
TRBV7-2,once,NA,TRBJ1-1,CASSLASGEFTEAFF,TGTGCCAGCAGCTTAGCGTCAGGGGAGTTCACTGAAGCTTTCTTT
TRBV4-1,NA,TRBD2,TRBJ2-3,CASSYTSGGTADTQYF,TGCGCCAGCAGCTATACTAGCGGGGGGACGGCAGATACGCAGTATTTT
TRBV3-1/TRBV3-2,NA,TRBD1,TRBJ1-5,CASSQDSPGTGRPQHF,TGTGCCAGCAGCCAAGATTCGCCCGGGACAGGTCGTCCCCAGCATTTT
TRBV6-5,NA,NA,TRBJ1-1,CASSYGGYYEAFF,TGTGCCAGCAGTTATGGGGGCTACTACGAAGCTTTCTTT
TRBV12-5,NA,NA,TRBJ1-3,CASGPVYGGNTIYF,TGTGCTAGTGGTCCCGTATACGGGGGAAACACCATATATTTT
TRBV5-4,NA,NA,TRBJ1-1,CASSSGGGNTEAFF,TGTGCCAGCAGCTCGGGCGGGGGGAACACTGAAGCTTTCTTT
TRBV11-2,NA,NA,TRBJ1-3,CASSLAGGTNTIYF,TGTGCCAGCAGCTTAGCAGGAGGAACCAACACCATATATTTT
TRBV28,NA,TRBD1,TRBJ1-3,CASSLRDRVVGNTIYF,TGTGCCAGCAGTTTAAGGGACAGGGTTGTCGGAAACACCATATATTTT
TRBV7-4,once,NA,TRBJ2-7,CASSFATGTKSSYEQYF,TGTGCCAGCAGCTTCGCCACCGGGACAAAGAGCTCCTACGAGCAGTACTTC
TRBV2,once,TRBD1,TRBJ1-2,CASTRDREVNYGYTF,TGTGCCAGCACGCGGGACAGGGAGGTTAACTATGGCTACACCTTC
TRBV10-3,few,TRBD2,TRBJ2-7,CAISGPQAGGYEQYF,TGTGCCATCAGTGGGCCGCAGGCGGGAGGTTACGAGCAGTACTTC
TRBV24-1,NA,NA,TRBJ2-5,CATSDTPGETQYF,TGTGCCACCAGTGATACTCCGGGGGAGACCCAGTACTTC
TRBV11-1,NA,TRBD1,TRBJ2-1,CASSLVPPGQGGEQFF,TGTGCCAGCAGCTTAGTTCCCCCGGGACAGGGGGGTGAGCAGTTCTTC
TRBV6-5,NA,TRBD1,TRBJ2-7,CASSPTGGYEQYF,TGTGCCAGCAGTCCGACAGGGGGGTACGAGCAGTACTTC
TRBV7-9,few,TRBD2,TRBJ2-7,CASSPYGLAADSYEQYF,TGTGCCAGCAGCCCCTATGGACTAGCGGCCGACTCCTACGAGCAGTACTTC
TRBV14,NA,TRBD2,TRBJ2-7,CASSQGHIPGLAGREQYF,TGTGCCAGCAGCCAAGGGCACATCCCGGGACTAGCGGGACGCGAGCAGTACTTC
TRBV10-3,NA,TRBD1,TRBJ2-7,CAISNRDRGNEQYF,TGTGCCATCAGTAACCGGGACAGGGGGAACGAGCAGTACTTC
TRBV10-1,NA,NA,TRBJ2-5,CASSDLRGETQYF,TGCGCCAGCAGTGATCTTAGAGGAGAGACCCAGTACTTC
TRBV29-1,NA,TRBD1,TRBJ1-1,CSVERSGTEKAFF,TGCAGCGTTGAACGATCCGGGACAGAAAAAGCTTTCTTT
TRBV5-1,NA,NA,TRBJ1-1,CASSSSPTGPGTEAFF,TGCGCCAGCAGCTCGTCCCCTACAGGGCCCGGGACTGAAGCTTTCTTT
TRBV4-1,NA,TRBD2,TRBJ2-3,CASSQDPAGGITDTQYF,TGCGCCAGCAGCCAAGATCCAGCGGGAGGTATAACAGATACGCAGTATTTT
TRBV29-1,NA,TRBD2,TRBJ2-2,CSVDGGLAGELFF,TGCAGCGTCGACGGGGGGTTGGCCGGGGAGCTGTTTTTT
TRBV18,NA,TRBD1,TRBJ2-7,CASSPTPGGQGGEQYF,TGTGCCAGCTCACCGACTCCCGGGGGACAGGGCGGCGAGCAGTACTTC
TRBV9,NA,NA,TRBJ1-1,CASNPIGRNTEAFF,TGTGCCAGCAACCCTATAGGGAGGAACACTGAAGCTTTCTTT
TRBV27,NA,TRBD2,TRBJ2-7,CASSLAAGGDYEQYF,TGTGCCAGCAGTTTGGCAGCGGGGGGGGACTACGAGCAGTACTTC
TRBV3-1/TRBV3-2,NA,NA,TRBJ2-5,CASSYPGTNEETQYF,TGTGCCAGCAGCTATCCCGGGACAAATGAAGAGACCCAGTACTTC
TRBV29-1,few,TRBD1,TRBJ2-7,CSVRQGGLYEQYF,TGCAGCGTTCGACAGGGGGGACTCTACGAGCAGTACTTC
TRBV6-6,NA,TRBD2,TRBJ2-7,CASSPGLGAYEQYF,TGTGCCAGCAGCCCGGGACTAGGGGCCTACGAGCAGTACTTC
TRBV4-1,NA,NA,TRBJ1-5,CASSQDVRGNQPQHF,TGCGCCAGCAGCCAAGATGTTAGAGGGAATCAGCCCCAGCATTTT
TRBV11-2,NA,TRBD1,TRBJ1-6,CASNSLGTGNSPLHF,TGTGCCAGCAACTCCCTCGGGACAGGGAATTCACCCCTCCACTTT